The 9 T cell receptor beta chains below all came from one sample that was sequenced in a study of blood T cell repertoires in COVID-19. This table comes from immunoSEQ multiplex PCR, and its TCRdb copy is limited to in-frame clones, with some not included. The sample records 330,000 or so clones, approximately 91% being singletons. Sequences were obtained from PBMCs or T cells enriched from blood (not recorded which). Source of these receptors: a woman aged 25 to 39 who had been exposed to COVID-19.

The chain joins TRBV11-2 to TRBJ2-7, with a possible D match to TRBD2 (7 bases). The germline CDR1 and CDR2 sequences are SGHAT and FQNNGV. The V and J ends lost 4 bases and 1 base respectively, with 20 bases between them. The CDR3 runs 17 residues. CDR3 in amino acids: CASSWGQGGGASYEQYF. CDR3 nucleotide sequence: TGTGCCAGCAGCTGGGGCCAAGGGGGGGGCGCTTCCTACGAGCAGTACTTC.

V gene TRBV30 combines with J gene TRBJ2-7, with 7 bases lining up with TRBD1. Germline V gene lookup returns CDR1 GTSNPN and CDR2 SVGIG (reference sequence). The CDR3 spans 14 residues. The ends lost 1 base at V and 2 bases at J; junction bases unmatched: 5. The CDR3 here is CAWSGTGVAYEQYF. Here the CDR3 DNA reads TGTGCCTGGAGTGGTACAGGGGTAGCCTACGAGCAGTACTTC.

V is TRBV23-1 and J is TRBJ1-5; 9 nucleotides agree with TRBD1. TRBV23-1 is an ORF, with its function uncertain. CDR3 length: 16 residues. Germline trimming cut 2 bases from V and 8 bases from J; bases unmatched to any gene: 10. The DNA of the CDR3 is TGCGCCAGCAGTCAACCCAACACAGGGGGCAGTAAGCCCCAGCATTTT. Amino acid sequence: CASSQPNTGGSKPQHF.

The chain is built from TRBV21-1 and TRBJ1-1; the tabulated D call, TRBD1, remains unverified against the DNA. TRBV21-1 is annotated as a pseudogene. This CDR3 has 11 residues. In DNA form, the CDR3 reads TGTGCCAGCCCCCAGGGCACTGAAGCTTTCTTT. This codes for CASPQGTEAFF.

This clone was seen only a few times. The chain joins TRBV28 to TRBJ2-7, with 8 bases matching TRBD1. CDR3 size: 14 residues. Germline V gene data show CDR1 as MDHEN and CDR2 as SYDVKM. V dropped 3 bases and J dropped 3; count of bases not matched to a gene: 4. The CDR3 nucleotides are TGTGCCAGCAGTTTCGGGGACAGGAGCTACGAGCAGTACTTC. This gives the protein CASSFGDRSYEQYF. The whole variable domain, remainder taken from reference TRBV28 and TRBJ2-7, is DVKVTQSSRYLVKRTGEKVFLECVQDMDHENMFWYRQDPGLGLRLIYFSYDVKMKEKGDIPEGYSVSREKKERFSLILESASTNQTSMYLCASSFGDRSYEQYFGPGTRLTVT.

This sequence joins TRBV7-3 and TRBJ2-1, with 7 positions matching TRBD2. Germline V CDR1 and CDR2: SGHTA, FQGTGA. The CDR3 sequence is 17 residues long. Trimming at V came to 2 bases and at J to 6 bases, leaving 13 bases not matched to a gene. CDR3 sequence (DNA): TGTGCCAGCAGCTTAGGCCTTCCCCTAGCGGCGGGCAATGAGCAGTTCTTC. Protein product: CASSLGLPLAAGNEQFF.

The chain joins TRBV18 to TRBJ2-7; a weak D match, TRBD2 (5 bases). Germline CDR1 KGHSH, CDR2 LQKENI. V lost 3 bases and J lost 2, with 17 bases in between. The CDR3 is 16 residues long. Written as DNA, the CDR3 is TGTGCCAGCTCACCCCCGGGCAGCGGCTCTGCCTACGAGCAGTACTTC. Translating gives CASSPPGSGSAYEQYF.

This chain connects TRBV19 to TRBJ1-1; D is unclear. This CDR3 has 14 amino acids. The germline V and J ends were trimmed by 2 bases and 7 bases, with 14 bases remaining between them. The V gene's germline CDR1 is LNHDA and CDR2 SQIVND (reference sequence). CDR3 nucleotides: TGTGCCAGTAGTATACGGACTGCTTTGAATGAAGCTTTCTTT. As protein: CASSIRTALNEAFF.

The chain links TRBV12-5 to TRBJ1-5, with 8 bases that match TRBD1. The CDR3 length is 17 residues. CDR1 LGHNT and CDR2 FRNRAP come from the germline V gene. The V gene end was trimmed by 5 bases and the J gene end by 5 bases; junction bases not matched to a gene: 14. This CDR3 reads CASGQDPLRGRDQPQHF. Written as DNA, the CDR3 is TGTGCTAGTGGTCAGGACCCGCTCAGGGGGCGGGATCAGCCCCAGCATTTT. Full variable domain (remainder filled in from reference TRBV12-5 and TRBJ1-5): DARVTQTPRHKVTEMGQEVTMRCQPILGHNTVFWYRQTMMQGLELLAYFRNRAPLDDSGMPKDRFSAEMPDATLATLKIQPSEPRDSAVYFCASGQDPLRGRDQPQHFGDGTRLSIL.